The 10 T cell receptor beta chains reported below all come from one sample, sequenced in a study of blood T cell repertoires in COVID-19. Some clones are missing from TCRdb's copy, which holds only in-frame ones; the method was immunoSEQ multiplex PCR. The table records 200,000 to 300,000 clones, more than 75% of them present only once. Sequenced material: PBMCs or T cells enriched from blood (not recorded which). The receptors shown here come from a woman younger than 30 who had recovered from COVID-19.

This clone is a singleton in its sample. This chain joins TRBV30 and TRBJ1-2; a possible D gene is TRBD1 (5 bases). The CDR3 is 11 amino acids. V lost 6 bases and J 6 bases, leaving 11 bases between the germline ends. Germline CDR1 reads GTSNPN; CDR2 reads SVGIG (reference sequence). The CDR3 coding sequence is TGTGCCTGCGACAGATCTCATGGCTACACCTTC. This codes for CACDRSHGYTF.

V gene TRBV4-3 combines with J gene TRBJ2-2, with 7 bases matching TRBD2. CDR3 length: 15 residues. Germline CDR1 and CDR2: LGHNA and YSLEER. J lost 1 base, V lost 1 base, and 0 bases had no gene match. In DNA, the CDR3 is TGCGCCAGCAGCCAAGCGGGGGGGAACACCGGGGAGCTGTTTTTT. It translates to CASSQAGGNTGELFF.

The rearrangement uses TRBV6-5 and TRBJ1-1; tentatively, D is TRBD1 (5 bases). The CDR3 runs to 13 residues. Trimming took 7 bases from V and 3 from J, leaving 12 bases between them. Looked up from germline, CDR1 is MNHEY and CDR2 is SVGAGI. CDR3 in DNA: TGTGCCAGCAACAGGTTGATGGACACTGAAGCTTTCTTT. Translation gives CASNRLMDTEAFF.

The DNA of the CDR3 is TGTGCCATCAGTGATACCGGGACAGGGGTGACGAGGGGCTACACCTTC. It encodes CAISDTGTGVTRGYTF. The V gene is TRBV10-3, the J gene TRBJ1-2, with 10 nucleotides matching TRBD1. Germline V gene sequence: CDR1 ENHRY, CDR2 SYGVKD. The CDR3 is 16 amino acids. The junction had 12 bases not matched to a gene; V was cut back by 3 bases and J by 8 bases.

This clone was recorded only once. The chain carries TRBV4-2 and TRBJ1-2; D is possibly TRBD1 (5 bases). The V end was cut by 0 bases, the J end by 1 base, with 12 bases between. The germline gives CDR1 LGHNA, CDR2 YNFKEQ. The CDR3 contains 16 residues. This CDR3 is CASSQDKTGLNYGYTF. CDR3 coding DNA: TGTGCCAGCAGCCAAGATAAAACAGGCCTTAACTATGGCTACACCTTC.

The chain recombines TRBV10-3 with TRBJ1-2; 8 bases match TRBD1. Germline CDR1 and CDR2: ENHRY and SYGVKD. The CDR3 has 16 residues. V trimming: 2 bases; J trimming: 5 bases; junction bases outside the gene matches: 10. CDR3 sequence: CAISEPRTGLGYGYTF. DNA of the CDR3: TGTGCCATCAGTGAGCCGCGGACAGGGTTGGGGTATGGCTACACCTTC.

The table lists this clone with a count of one. The chain is built from TRBV7-2 and TRBJ2-7; 8 bases align to TRBD2. CDR1 is SGHTA, CDR2 FQGNSA, per germline. V was clipped by 1 base and J by 5 bases; unmatched bases: 7. CDR3 length: 15 amino acids. The CDR3 loop is CASSLGSGGIDEQYF. CDR3 coding DNA: TGTGCCAGCAGCTTAGGAAGCGGGGGTATTGACGAGCAGTACTTC. Filled out from reference TRBV7-2 and TRBJ2-7, the complete variable domain reads GAGVSQSPSNKVTEKGKDVELRCDPISGHTALYWYRQSLGQGLEFLIYFQGNSAPDKSGLPSDRFSAERTGGSVSTLTIQRTQQEDSAVYLCASSLGSGGIDEQYFGPGTRLTVT.

The chain combines TRBV30 with TRBJ2-7; the D is unclear. The V end lost 0 bases, the J end lost 2 bases, and 17 bases lay between the germline ends. The CDR3 is made up of 16 amino acids. The V gene's germline CDR1 is GTSNPN and CDR2 SVGIG (reference sequence). This chain's CDR3 is CAWSVALHPKTYEQYF. Written as DNA, the CDR3 is TGTGCCTGGAGTGTAGCGTTGCACCCTAAGACCTACGAGCAGTACTTC.

The J gene is TRBJ2-7, the V gene TRBV19; TRBD2 matches at 7 bases. V shed 3 bases, J shed 5 bases, and the junction held 1 base outside the gene matches. The CDR3 extends over 12 amino acids. Germline CDR1 reads LNHDA; CDR2 reads SQIVND (reference sequence). CDR3 region: CASSMGGNEQYF. CDR3 bases: TGTGCCAGTAGTATGGGGGGGAACGAGCAGTACTTC.

This clone has only one observation. J is TRBJ2-1 and V is TRBV27; 11 positions match TRBD2. V shed 4 bases and J 4 bases; nucleotides not matched to a gene: 6. From germline, CDR1 is MNHEY and CDR2 SMNVEV (reference sequence). The CDR3 has 16 residues. The CDR3 loop is CASSSTGLAGYNEQFF. As DNA, the CDR3 is TGTGCCAGCAGTTCAACTGGACTAGCGGGTTACAATGAGCAGTTCTTC.